Below, 10 T cell receptor beta chains from the same sample are listed, as sequenced in a study of cytomegalovirus exposure and HLA in healthy donors. Sequenced by immunoSEQ multiplex PCR; TCRdb stores in-frame clones only, minus some. The repertoire holds approximately 120,000 clones, with roughly 90% as singletons. The sample consisted of PBMCs. The receptors originated from a woman between 18 and 30 years old in good health and CMV-seronegative.

This chain joins TRBV6-5 and TRBJ1-2; the D gene is possibly TRBD1 (5 bases). The V end lost 5 bases, the J end lost 4 bases, and 14 bases lay between the germline ends. CDR1 MNHEY and CDR2 SVGAGI come from the germline V gene. This CDR3 is 14 amino acids long. The DNA of the CDR3 is TGTGCCAGCAGTACTCGGGGGGACCGCTATGGCTACACCTTC. Translating it yields CASSTRGDRYGYTF.

The chain combines TRBV30 with TRBJ2-3, with TRBD2 matching 8 bases. Trimming at V came to 0 bases and at J to 9 bases, leaving 5 bases not matched to a gene. Per the germline V gene, CDR1 is GTSNPN and CDR2 is SVGIG (reference sequence). The CDR3 has 13 residues. The CDR3 bases are TGTGCCTGGAGTGTATCGGGACTAGGAACGCAGTATTTT. The encoded protein is CAWSVSGLGTQYF. The complete variable domain, with remaining parts taken from reference TRBV30 and TRBJ2-3, reads SQTIHQWPATLVQPVGSPLSLECTVEGTSNPNLYWYRQAAGRGLQLLFYSVGIGQISSEVPQNLSASRPQDRQFILSSKKLLLSDSGFYLCAWSVSGLGTQYFGPGTRLTVL.

The chain has TRBV10-3 and TRBJ2-2, with D maybe TRBD1 (5 bases). Germline-derived CDR1 and CDR2 are ENHRY and SYGVKD. With 6 bases removed from V and 6 bases from J, the gap between germline ends came to 14 bases. CDR3 size: 14 residues. The CDR3 region is CAIRKTAQAGELFF. The DNA of the CDR3 is TGTGCCATCAGGAAGACAGCCCAGGCCGGGGAGCTGTTTTTT.

This clone has a handful of counts. V usage is TRBV6-6 and J usage is TRBJ1-2, with TRBD1 matching over 7 bases. Germline V gene lookup returns CDR1 MNHNY and CDR2 SVGAGI (reference sequence). This CDR3 is 14 amino acids long. The V gene end was trimmed by 2 bases and the J gene end by 4 bases; junction bases not matched to a gene: 4. In DNA, the CDR3 is TGTGCCAGCAGTTACAACAGGGGAATCTATGGCTACACCTTC. It encodes CASSYNRGIYGYTF.

The V call is TRBV30, the J call TRBJ2-3, with a tentative D call TRBD2 (7 bases). Germline loops: CDR1 GTSNPN, CDR2 SVGIG (reference sequence). Deletions cut 3 bases from V and 3 bases from J, with 16 bases between. This CDR3 has 15 amino acids. The CDR3 sequence: CAWRGGHKSTDTQYF. The DNA for the CDR3 is TGTGCCTGGAGGGGGGGGCATAAGTCGACAGATACGCAGTATTTT.

The chain joins TRBV15 to TRBJ1-1; D may be TRBD1 (6 bases). Trimming removed 7 bases at V and 4 bases at J, with 19 bases between. The CDR3 is made up of 15 amino acids. CDR1 and CDR2 from the germline V gene are LNHNV and YYDKDF (reference sequence). CDR3 in DNA: TGTGCCACCAAAAGAGGGGGGGGGCCGGGCACTGAAGCTTTCTTT. Its protein is CATKRGGGPGTEAFF.

The V gene is TRBV7-3, the J gene TRBJ2-3; D remains ambiguous. Germline V gene data show CDR1 as SGHTA and CDR2 as FQGTGA. The CDR3 sequence is 13 residues long. The ends were cut back, 4 bases at V and 1 base at J, with 6 bases in the middle. The CDR3 DNA reads as TGTGCCAGCAGCTCGGTAGGCACAGATACGCAGTATTTT. It specifies CASSSVGTDTQYF.

This chain connects TRBV5-1 to TRBJ1-4; TRBD1 agrees at 11 bases. V trimming: 4 bases; J trimming: 7 bases; junction bases outside the gene matches: 6. Germline assignment: CDR1 SGHRS and CDR2 YFSETQ. CDR3 length equals 15 residues. The CDR3 loop reads CASSQPGTGGEKLFF. The CDR3 nucleotides are TGCGCCAGCAGCCAGCCCGGGACAGGGGGTGAAAAACTGTTTTTT.

The gene calls are TRBV9 and TRBJ2-7; TRBD2 agrees at 7 bases. With V trimmed by 3 bases and J by 2 bases, 8 bases remained unmatched. The V gene's germline CDR1 is SGDLS and CDR2 YYNGEE. This CDR3 is 15 amino acids long. The CDR3 bases are TGTGCCAGCAGCGGGGGGAGGGCCCTGGCCTACGAGCAGTACTTC. Residues: CASSGGRALAYEQYF.

The count of this clone is one. J is TRBJ2-1 and V is TRBV7-9; 7 nucleotides match TRBD1. The CDR3 contains 16 residues. The trim removed 5 bases at V and 2 bases at J, leaving 9 bases unmatched. Germline V CDR1 and CDR2: SEHNR, FQNEAQ (reference sequence). CDR3 in DNA: TGTGCCAGCAGCCCGAAACAGGGGAGTACCTACAATGAGCAGTTCTTC. It yields the protein CASSPKQGSTYNEQFF.